This T cell receptor (beta chain) was observed in a study of T-cell memory formation after mild COVID-19 (dated by TCRdb to about 2021). For context, the study as a whole: Most TCR sequence clusters were specific to one of the two donors. In a couple of donors, T-cell clones that expanded and contracted after mild COVID-19 were tracked by sequencing TCRalpha and TCRbeta repertoires over time. The cohort comprised two young, previously healthy adult volunteers, one female and one male.

Beyond this particular receptor, the publication reports: The detection of some responding clones in pre-infection memory suggests that pre-existing cross-reactive memory T cells joined the SARS-CoV-2 response. Only a couple of mild cases were covered by the study, and larger cohorts that include severe cases with pre-infection samples were considered necessary. Contracting CD4+ clones were located mainly in the CM and EM memory subsets, whereas CD8+ clones were found to be enriched in EMRA. From day 15 to 85, contracting clones showed balanced CD4/CD8 phenotypes, whereas a second wave of clones that expanded from day 15 to 37 leaned towards CD4+. Whether the second-wave clones peaking on day 37 were SARS-CoV-2 specific was not confirmed.

V is cut back by 4 bases and J by 11 bases, with 10 bases in the junction unmatched. CDR1 SGHKS and CDR2 YYEKEE are derived from the germline V gene (reference sequence). Including cysteine and phenylalanine, the CDR3 has 13 amino acids. This entry keeps only the CDR3 DNA: 39 bases, framed from base 1. This clonotype showed up many times. No antigen is known for it. Per-nucleotide qualities are absent, and no much larger clonotype sits a single base away. Ficoll-Paque density gradient centrifugation was the method used to isolate PBMCs. The listed sequencing device is Illumina NovaSeq 6000. TCRalpha and TCRbeta cDNA libraries were built by 5'RACE with constant-segment primers, adding sample barcodes and unique molecular identifiers. Trizol reagent was used to extract RNA from every sample. Amplification of the libraries took two PCR steps, and the second step added a second sample barcode plus Illumina TruSeq adapters. The libraries were sequenced on an Illumina NovaSeq using 2 x 150 bp paired-end reads. In the authors' own workflow: Reads were demultiplexed and collapsed into UMI-guided consensus sequences with migec v1.2.7. Using mixcr v2.1.11, the UMI consensuses were aligned to TRA and TRB V and J templates and assembled into clonotypes. A clonotype was counted as expanded or contracted only if both edgeR and NoisET called the change significant, with noise models trained on biological replicates. edgeR calls used a false discovery rate-adjusted p below 0.01 and a log2 fold-change threshold of 1. PCA with hierarchical clustering of max-normalized trajectories of the 1000 most abundant clonotypes was used as exploratory dynamics analysis. The CD4 or CD8 phenotype of responding clones was assigned using the separately sequenced CD4+ and CD8+ repertoires. Through fastp at Q25 and MiXCR, TCRdb rebuilt clones from the public reads, retaining in-frame beta chains. Each CDR3 protein gets just one entry, which takes the most common genes and DNA from the rows behind it. The authors' filters were not applied to this entry. Across this sample there are more than 9,500 distinct CDR3 sequences, with roughly 14% seen only once. Together, the top ten hold approximately 50% of the sample.

This TCR was recovered from a young man who had mild COVID-19 (a few samples of this study predate the infection). The sample titles of this study are shuffled in the database, so cell type and time point are left out; the donor was told from shared clones. Recombination linked TRBV5-5 to TRBJ1-1, with 8 bases matching TRBD1. The sequenced material came from PBMCs or a T cell subset sorted from them (not recorded which). The CDR3 has the sequence CASSIGQGWVAFF. The nucleotide sequence is TGTGCCAGCAGCATCGGACAGGGTTGGGTGGCTTTCTTT.